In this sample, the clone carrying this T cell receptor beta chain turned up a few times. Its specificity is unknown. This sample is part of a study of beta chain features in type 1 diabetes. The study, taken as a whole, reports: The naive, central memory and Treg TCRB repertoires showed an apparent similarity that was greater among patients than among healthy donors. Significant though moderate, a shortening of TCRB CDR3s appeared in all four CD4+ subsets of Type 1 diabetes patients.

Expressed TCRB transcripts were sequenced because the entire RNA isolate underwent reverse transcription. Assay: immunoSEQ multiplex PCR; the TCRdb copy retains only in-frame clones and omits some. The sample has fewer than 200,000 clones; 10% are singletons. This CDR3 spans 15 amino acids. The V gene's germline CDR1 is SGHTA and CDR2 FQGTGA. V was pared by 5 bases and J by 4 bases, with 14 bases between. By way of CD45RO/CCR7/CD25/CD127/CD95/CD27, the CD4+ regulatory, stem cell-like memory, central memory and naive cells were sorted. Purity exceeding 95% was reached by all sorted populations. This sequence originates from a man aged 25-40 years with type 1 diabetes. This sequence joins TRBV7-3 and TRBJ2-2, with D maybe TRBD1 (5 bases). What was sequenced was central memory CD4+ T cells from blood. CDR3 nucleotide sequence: TGTGCCAGCAGCCCGCGTAAGGGGTTCACCGGGGAGCTGTTTTTT. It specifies CASSPRKGFTGELFF.